Below, 28 T cell receptor beta chains from the same sample are listed, as sequenced in a study of shared clonotypes between healthy human individuals. The table came from immunoSEQ multiplex PCR; TCRdb's copy has only in-frame clones and leaves some out. The sample yields roughly 1,100,000 clones, 65% to 75% seen once. The specimen was memory CD4+ T cells sorted from blood. Described subset: CD45RA-negative fraction. These receptors were taken from a young man in good health.

The V call is TRBV6-1, the J call TRBJ1-1; D perhaps matches TRBD1 (6 bases). CDR3 length: 13 residues. The germline gives CDR1 MNHNS, CDR2 SASEGT. V was shortened by 6 bases and J by 1 base, with 9 bases between the two germline ends. The CDR3 DNA sequence: TGTGCCAGCAGGGGGGCCTCGAACACTGAAGCTTTCTTT. Translation: CASRGASNTEAFF.

This chain joins TRBV18 and TRBJ1-2; D perhaps matches TRBD1 (6 bases). Germline loops: CDR1 KGHSH, CDR2 LQKENI. The CDR3 loop spans 15 amino acids. The V end was cut by 6 bases, the J end by 6 bases, with 20 bases between. The DNA for the CDR3 is TGTGCCAGCTCGCTGATCCGGGACATAGTCGATGGCTACACCTTC. As protein: CASSLIRDIVDGYTF. Together with reference TRBV18 and TRBJ1-2, the CDR3 gives the full variable domain: NAGVMQNPRHLVRRRGQEARLRCSPMKGHSHVYWYRQLPEEGLKFMVYLQKENIIDESGMPKERFSAEFPKEGPSILRIQQVVRGDSAAYFCASSLIRDIVDGYTFGSGTRLTVV.

This clone was seen a single time. The rearrangement uses TRBV30 and TRBJ1-4; 7 nucleotides match TRBD1. Germline values: CDR1 GTSNPN, CDR2 SVGIG (reference sequence). This CDR3 comprises 13 residues. Trimming at V came to 5 bases and at J to 5 bases, leaving 5 bases not matched to a gene. The CDR3 bases are TGTGCCTGGGCGACAGGGCGAAATGAAAAACTGTTTTTT. Its translation: CAWATGRNEKLFF.

Remarks on this clone: Distinct nucleotide sequences in the sample also encode this CDR3. The chain employs TRBV6-5 and TRBJ1-2; weak D call: TRBD1 (5 bases). Germline CDR1 and CDR2: MNHEY and SVGAGI. V was pared by 2 bases and J by 2 bases, with 6 bases between. CDR3 length equals 13 residues. The CDR3 sequence is CASSYRQNYGYTF. CDR3 DNA sequence: TGTGCCAGCAGTTACCGACAGAACTATGGCTACACCTTC.

The V call is TRBV6-1, the J call TRBJ2-7; 9 nucleotides agree with TRBD1. With V trimmed by 6 bases and J by 6 bases, 9 bases remained unmatched. Germline V gives CDR1 MNHNS, CDR2 SASEGT. The CDR3 spans 14 residues. CDR3 bases: TGTGCCAGCAGCGGGGACAGGGTGCCGGGCGAGCAGTACTTC. It translates to CASSGDRVPGEQYF.

The chain uses TRBV27 and TRBJ2-1, with D possibly being TRBD2 (5 bases). The CDR3 totals 16 residues. The V gene's germline CDR1 is MNHEY and CDR2 SMNVEV (reference sequence). V lost 4 bases and J 7 bases, leaving 20 bases between the germline ends. The CDR3: CASSSPLRAGGNEQFF. The CDR3 nucleotides are TGTGCCAGCAGTTCCCCGCTCCGGGCGGGTGGGAATGAGCAGTTCTTC.

This chain links TRBV5-4 with TRBJ1-2; D possibly corresponds to TRBD1 (6 bases). V was trimmed by 4 bases and J by 2 bases, leaving 9 bases between them. Per the germline V gene, CDR1 is SGHNT and CDR2 is YYREEE (reference sequence). The length of the CDR3 is 13 residues. CDR3 nucleotide sequence: TGTGCCAGCAGCATTGACAGGAACTATGGCTACACCTTC. This codes for CASSIDRNYGYTF.

The chain has TRBV4-1 and TRBJ1-6, with a weak D call TRBD1 (6 bases). CDR1 and CDR2 from the germline V gene are MGHRA and YSYEKL. The CDR3 contains 17 residues. With 1 base removed from V and 7 bases from J, the gap between germline ends came to 17 bases. The CDR3 loop is CASSQGIVQGENSPLHF. Here the CDR3 DNA reads TGCGCCAGCAGCCAAGGGATAGTACAGGGCGAGAATTCACCCCTCCACTTT.

The V gene is TRBV6-6, the J gene TRBJ2-5; D unresolved. Trimming removed 0 bases from V and 1 base from J, with 6 bases in between. This CDR3 region has 14 residues. Per the germline V gene, CDR1 is MNHNY and CDR2 is SVGAGI (reference sequence). The CDR3 sequence: CASSYSVIQETQYF. Written as DNA, the CDR3 is TGTGCCAGCAGTTACTCAGTGATCCAAGAGACCCAGTACTTC.

This clone occurred once. This chain links TRBV11-2 with TRBJ2-3; 9 positions match TRBD2. This CDR3 has 16 residues. J gave up 2 bases and V 5 bases, and 8 bases lay outside the gene matches. Germline loops: CDR1 SGHAT, CDR2 FQNNGV. CDR3 sequence: CASSGGLARYTDTQYF. The CDR3 region has the DNA TGTGCCAGCAGCGGAGGACTAGCGCGATACACAGATACGCAGTATTTT.

The J gene is TRBJ2-3, the V gene TRBV5-1, with 10 nucleotides matching TRBD2. The CDR3 loop spans 16 amino acids. Germline assignment: CDR1 SGHRS and CDR2 YFSETQ. Unmatched junction bases numbered 13, after V lost 4 bases and J lost 8 bases. The CDR3 coding sequence is TGCGCCAGCAGCCCGCGGACTAGCGGCCTACAGGGTACGCAGTATTTT. It specifies CASSPRTSGLQGTQYF.

J is TRBJ1-3 and V is TRBV10-3, with 8 bases aligning to TRBD1. The CDR3 spans 14 residues. Germline CDR1 and CDR2: ENHRY and SYGVKD. V gave up 11 bases and J gave up 4 bases; unmatched junction bases: 10. The CDR3 loop reads CASSAGGAGNTIYF. Written as DNA, the CDR3 is TGTGCCTCCAGTGCAGGGGGCGCAGGAAACACCATATATTTT.

This clone was observed a few times. V is TRBV5-6 and J is TRBJ2-1; tentatively, D is TRBD1 (6 bases). V shed 4 bases and J shed 7 bases, with 15 bases lying between them. This CDR3 region has 14 residues. Germline values: CDR1 SGHDT, CDR2 YYEEEE. In nucleotides, the CDR3 is TGTGCCAGCAGCCAACCAGCTCAGGGGAATGAGCAGTTCTTC. Its translation: CASSQPAQGNEQFF.

The chain recombines TRBV5-6 with TRBJ2-7; D gene ambiguous. V gave up 4 bases and J gave up 0 bases, with 17 bases separating them. The CDR3 is 16 amino acids. Germline CDR1 is SGHDT and CDR2 is YYEEEE. Written as DNA, the CDR3 is TGTGCCAGCAGCCCGACCTGGCAGTCAGCCTCCTACGAGCAGTACTTC. Its translation: CASSPTWQSASYEQYF.

This clone came up a few times. The CDR3 DNA sequence: TGCAGTGCCCTTCGGACAGGGCAAGCTTTCTTT. Translating gives CSALRTGQAFF. V gene TRBV20-1 combines with J gene TRBJ1-1; 8 bases align to TRBD1. The V gene end was trimmed by 6 bases and the J gene end by 9 bases; junction bases not matched to a gene: 6. This CDR3 has 11 residues. Germline loops: CDR1 DFQATT, CDR2 SNEGSKA (reference sequence).

This chain joins TRBV5-6 and TRBJ2-1; TRBD2 is a possible D gene (5 bases). Germline assignment: CDR1 SGHDT and CDR2 YYEEEE. The CDR3 totals 13 residues. Deletions cut 4 bases from V and 10 bases from J, with 15 bases between. The CDR3: CASSRTMGGEQFF. As DNA, the CDR3 is TGTGCCAGCAGCCGGACGATGGGCGGGGAGCAGTTCTTC.

This chain links TRBV5-4 with TRBJ2-5; TRBD1 agrees at 9 bases. Germline assignment: CDR1 SGHNT and CDR2 YYREEE (reference sequence). Trimming cost V 3 bases and J 3 bases; bases outside gene matches: 3. The CDR3 contains 14 residues. The CDR3 loop is CASSWGQGKETQYF. In DNA form, the CDR3 reads TGTGCCAGCAGCTGGGGACAGGGTAAAGAGACCCAGTACTTC.

The rearrangement joins TRBV6-5 to TRBJ2-7; D possibly uses TRBD1 or TRBD2 (5 bases each). With 0 bases removed from V and 7 bases from J, the gap between germline ends came to 19 bases. The germline V gene encodes CDR1 MNHEY and CDR2 SVGAGI. This CDR3 comprises 16 residues. Here the CDR3 DNA reads TGTGCCAGCAGTTACTCGACACTTGGGACCCTGGGGGAGCAGTACTTC. Protein sequence: CASSYSTLGTLGEQYF.

J is TRBJ2-5 and V is TRBV27; D not resolved. Germline V gene lookup returns CDR1 MNHEY and CDR2 SMNVEV (reference sequence). V was trimmed by 10 bases and J by 5 bases, leaving 17 bases between them. The CDR3 loop spans 13 amino acids. The chain's CDR3 is CATAPDLRETQYF. The CDR3 coding sequence is TGTGCCACCGCCCCCGACCTGAGGGAGACCCAGTACTTC.

The V and J genes are TRBV7-9 and TRBJ2-7, with TRBD1 as a possible D gene (5 bases). There are 14 residues in the CDR3. V lost 0 bases, J lost 3 bases, and 9 bases lay in between. Germline CDR1 SEHNR, CDR2 FQNEAQ (reference sequence). In nucleotides, the CDR3 is TGTGCCAGCAGCTTAGCCCAGGGAAACTACGAGCAGTACTTC. It codes for CASSLAQGNYEQYF.

The chain is built from TRBV30 and TRBJ1-5; unclear D gene. V was trimmed by 0 bases and J by 5 bases, leaving 11 bases between them. The CDR3 extends over 14 amino acids. Germline loops: CDR1 GTSNPN, CDR2 SVGIG (reference sequence). The CDR3 loop reads CAWSVYGLDQPQHF. CDR3 sequence (DNA): TGTGCCTGGAGTGTTTATGGATTGGATCAGCCCCAGCATTTT. Filled out from reference TRBV30 and TRBJ1-5, the complete variable domain reads SQTIHQWPATLVQPVGSPLSLECTVEGTSNPNLYWYRQAAGRGLQLLFYSVGIGQISSEVPQNLSASRPQDRQFILSSKKLLLSDSGFYLCAWSVYGLDQPQHFGDGTRLSIL.

The chain uses TRBV9 and TRBJ2-1; TRBD2 might be the D (5 bases). The CDR3 spans 16 residues. CDR1 and CDR2 from the germline V gene are SGDLS and YYNGEE. Between the trimmed V and J ends, which lost 1 base and 1 base, there was a span of 12 bases. The CDR3 nucleotides read TGTGCCAGCAGCGTAATTGGGAGAGGGTCCTACAATGAGCAGTTCTTC. Translated: CASSVIGRGSYNEQFF.

This sequence joins TRBV2 and TRBJ2-5; 7 bases fit TRBD1. Germline V gene sequence: CDR1 SNHLY, CDR2 FYNNEI. V lost 6 bases to trimming and J lost 0 bases; unmatched junction nucleotides: 7. This CDR3 is 15 amino acids long. The CDR3 spells CASRLQGLYQETQYF. CDR3 DNA sequence: TGTGCCAGCAGGCTACAGGGGTTGTACCAAGAGACCCAGTACTTC.

The chain uses TRBV12-5 and TRBJ1-1, with D maybe TRBD1 (5 bases). CDR1 is LGHNT and CDR2 is FRNRAP in the germline V gene. This CDR3 has 15 residues. The germline V and J ends were trimmed by 1 base and 2 bases, with 11 bases remaining between them. CDR3 amino acids: CASGLGDGTNTEAFF. The DNA of the CDR3 is TGTGCTAGTGGTTTGGGGGATGGGACCAACACTGAAGCTTTCTTT.

The V and J genes are TRBV7-2 and TRBJ2-3, with 8 bases that match TRBD2. The CDR3 extends over 15 amino acids. Looked up from germline, CDR1 is SGHTA and CDR2 is FQGNSA. Trimming took 8 bases from V and 6 from J; bases not matched to a gene: 13. The CDR3 DNA reads TGTGCCAGCCTCCCCCCGGGACTAGTCGCCGATACGCAGTATTTT. Translated: CASLPPGLVADTQYF.

The J gene is TRBJ2-3, the V gene TRBV11-2; 8 bases are shared with TRBD2. Germline CDR1 SGHAT, CDR2 FQNNGV. V shed 1 base, J shed 2 bases, and the junction held 8 bases outside the gene matches. There are 17 residues in the CDR3. CDR3 DNA sequence: TGTGCCAGCAGCTTAGTCGGGGGGGACCGATACACAGATACGCAGTATTTT. Residues: CASSLVGGDRYTDTQYF.

As regards this clone: The same CDR3 is also encoded by other DNA sequences in this sample. The CDR3 spells CASRYRETGELFF. The DNA of the CDR3 is TGTGCCAGCAGATATCGGGAGACCGGGGAGCTGTTTTTT. This sequence joins TRBV27 and TRBJ2-2; possibly TRBD2 for D (6 bases). The CDR3 consists of 13 residues. V gave up 6 bases and J gave up 5 bases, with 10 bases separating them. Per germline, CDR1 MNHEY and CDR2 SMNVEV (reference sequence).

The chain combines TRBV30 with TRBJ1-1, with D possibly being TRBD1 (5 bases). CDR1 GTSNPN and CDR2 SVGIG come from the germline V gene (reference sequence). This CDR3 is 12 amino acids long. The ends were cut back, 3 bases at V and 6 bases at J, with 11 bases in the middle. The CDR3 sequence is CAWREVGPEAFF. In DNA form, the CDR3 reads TGTGCCTGGAGGGAGGTGGGGCCTGAAGCTTTCTTT.